The T cell receptor (beta chain) under discussion was sequenced for a study of T cell responses to AZD1222 COVID-19 vaccine. Study-level findings and limits: Sampled repertoires all dated from after the peak T cell response.

Sequencing was performed with immunoSEQ multiplex PCR; in TCRdb, only in-frame clones are kept and a portion is missing. This table holds approximately 170,000 clones, approximately 90% found once. Concerning this clone itself: Its antigen is not identified.

V was clipped by 0 bases and J by 5 bases, with 2 bases between them. The germline V gene has CDR1 SGHDT and CDR2 YYEEEE. CDR3 length equals 11 residues. This sequence originates from an adult who received the AZD1222 COVID-19 vaccine. The starting material was peripheral blood, obtained 28 days after the second AZD1222 dose. V is TRBV5-6 and J is TRBJ2-5; unclear D gene. CDR3 protein: CASSLVETQYF. The DNA for the CDR3 is TGTGCCAGCAGCTTGGTGGAGACCCAGTACTTC. Full variable domain (remainder filled in from reference TRBV5-6 and TRBJ2-5): DAGVTQSPTHLIKTRGQQVTLRCSPKSGHDTVSWYQQALGQGPQFIFQYYEEEERQRGNFPDRFSGHQFPNYSSELNVNALLLGDSALYLCASSLVETQYFGPGTRLLVL.